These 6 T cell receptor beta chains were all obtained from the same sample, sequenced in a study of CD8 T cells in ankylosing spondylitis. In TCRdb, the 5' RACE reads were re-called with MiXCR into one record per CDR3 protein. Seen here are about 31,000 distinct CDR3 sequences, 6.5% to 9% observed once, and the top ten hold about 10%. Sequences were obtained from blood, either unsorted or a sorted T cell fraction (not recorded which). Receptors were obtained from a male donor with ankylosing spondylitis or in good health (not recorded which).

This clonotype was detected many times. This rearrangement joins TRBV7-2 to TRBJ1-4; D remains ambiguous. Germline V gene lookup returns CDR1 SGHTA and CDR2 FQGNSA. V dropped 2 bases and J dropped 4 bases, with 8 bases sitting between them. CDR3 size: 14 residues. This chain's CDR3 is CASSLSLNNEKLFF. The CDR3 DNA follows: TGTGCCAGCAGCTTATCCTTGAATAATGAAAAACTGTTTTTT.

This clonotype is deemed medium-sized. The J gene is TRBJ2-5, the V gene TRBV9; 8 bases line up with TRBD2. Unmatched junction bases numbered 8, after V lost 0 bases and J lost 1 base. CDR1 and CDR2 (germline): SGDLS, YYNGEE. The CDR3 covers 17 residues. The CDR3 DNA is TGTGCCAGCAGCGTAGGAGTGACTAGCGAAGCCCAAGAGACCCAGTACTTC. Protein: CASSVGVTSEAQETQYF.

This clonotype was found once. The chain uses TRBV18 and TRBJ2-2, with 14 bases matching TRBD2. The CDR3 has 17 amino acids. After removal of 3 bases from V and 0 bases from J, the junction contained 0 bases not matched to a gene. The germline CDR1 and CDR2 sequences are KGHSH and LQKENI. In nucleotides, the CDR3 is TGTGCCAGCTCACCGGGACTAGCGGGAGCGAACACCGGGGAGCTGTTTTTT. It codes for CASSPGLAGANTGELFF. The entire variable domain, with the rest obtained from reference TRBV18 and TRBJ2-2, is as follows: NAGVMQNPRHLVRRRGQEARLRCSPMKGHSHVYWYRQLPEEGLKFMVYLQKENIIDESGMPKERFSAEFPKEGPSILRIQQVVRGDSAAYFCASSPGLAGANTGELFFGEGSRLTVL.

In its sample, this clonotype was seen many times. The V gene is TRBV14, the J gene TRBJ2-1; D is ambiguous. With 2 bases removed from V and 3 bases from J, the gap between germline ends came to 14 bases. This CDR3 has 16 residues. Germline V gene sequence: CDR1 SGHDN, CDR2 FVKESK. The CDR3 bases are TGTGCCAGCAGCCAAATAGTTTCGCTAGTCTACAATGAGCAGTTCTTC. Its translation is CASSQIVSLVYNEQFF.

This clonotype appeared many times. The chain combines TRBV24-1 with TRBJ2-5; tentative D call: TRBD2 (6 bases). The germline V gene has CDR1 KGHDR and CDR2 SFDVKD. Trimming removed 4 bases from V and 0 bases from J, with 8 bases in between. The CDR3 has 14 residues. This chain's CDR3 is CATSDRDYQETQYF. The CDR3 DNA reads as TGTGCCACCAGTGACCGGGACTACCAAGAGACCCAGTACTTC.

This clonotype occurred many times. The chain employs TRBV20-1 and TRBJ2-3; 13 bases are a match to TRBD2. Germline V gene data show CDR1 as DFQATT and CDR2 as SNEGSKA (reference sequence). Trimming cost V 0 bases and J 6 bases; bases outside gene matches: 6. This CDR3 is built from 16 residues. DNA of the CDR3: TGCAGTGCTAGAGACCTCGGACTAGCGGGAGTGGATACGCAGTATTTT. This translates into CSARDLGLAGVDTQYF.